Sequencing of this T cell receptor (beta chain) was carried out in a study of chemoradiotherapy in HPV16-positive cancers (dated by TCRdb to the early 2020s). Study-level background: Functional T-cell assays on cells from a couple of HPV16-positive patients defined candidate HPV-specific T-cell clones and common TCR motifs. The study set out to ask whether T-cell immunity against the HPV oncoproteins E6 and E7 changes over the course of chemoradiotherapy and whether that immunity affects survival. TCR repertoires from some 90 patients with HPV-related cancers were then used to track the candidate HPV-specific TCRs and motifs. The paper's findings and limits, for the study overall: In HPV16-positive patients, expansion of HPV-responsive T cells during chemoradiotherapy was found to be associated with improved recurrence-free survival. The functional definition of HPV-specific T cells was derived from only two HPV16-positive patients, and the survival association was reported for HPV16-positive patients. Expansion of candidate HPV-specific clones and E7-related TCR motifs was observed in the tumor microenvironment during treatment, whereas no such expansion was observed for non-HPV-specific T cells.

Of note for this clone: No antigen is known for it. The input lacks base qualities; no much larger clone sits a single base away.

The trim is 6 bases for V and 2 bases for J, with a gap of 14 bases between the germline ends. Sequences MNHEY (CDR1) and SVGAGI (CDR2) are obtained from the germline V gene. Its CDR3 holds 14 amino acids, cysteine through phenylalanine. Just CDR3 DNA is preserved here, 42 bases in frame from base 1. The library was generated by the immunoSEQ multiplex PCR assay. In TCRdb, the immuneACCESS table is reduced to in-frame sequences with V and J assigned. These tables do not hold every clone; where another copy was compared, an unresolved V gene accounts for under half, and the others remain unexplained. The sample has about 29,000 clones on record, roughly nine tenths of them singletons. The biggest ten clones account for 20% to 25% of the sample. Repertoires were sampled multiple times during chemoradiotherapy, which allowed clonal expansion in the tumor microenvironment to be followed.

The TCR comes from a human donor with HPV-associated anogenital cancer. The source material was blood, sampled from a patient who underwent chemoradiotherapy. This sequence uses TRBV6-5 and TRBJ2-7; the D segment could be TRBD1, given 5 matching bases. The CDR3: CASRRQPKTYEQYF. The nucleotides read TGTGCCAGCAGAAGACAGCCGAAAACCTACGAGCAGTACTTC.